Shown below are 21 T cell receptor beta chains from a single sample sequenced in a study of blood T cell repertoires in COVID-19. The method was immunoSEQ multiplex PCR; TCRdb's version includes in-frame clones alone and lacks a portion of them. The table includes around 38,000 clones, around 90% detected once. The specimen was peripheral blood. The receptors originated from a man in his 60s with COVID-19, enrolled during active disease.

This clone was seen more than once but under ten times. This chain connects TRBV6-4 to TRBJ2-1; 8 bases agree with TRBD2. The CDR3 runs 14 residues. J lost 5 bases, V lost 7 bases, and 7 bases had no gene match. Germline CDR1 MRHNA, CDR2 SNTAGT. CDR3 nucleotides: TGTGCCAGCATGGAGACTAGCGTCGACAATGAGCAGTTCTTC. Protein sequence: CASMETSVDNEQFF.

This chain joins TRBV2 and TRBJ2-5; TRBD1 matches at 9 bases. CDR1 SNHLY and CDR2 FYNNEI come from the germline V gene. V lost 6 bases, J lost 5 bases, and 13 bases stayed unmatched. This CDR3 has 16 residues. CDR3 nucleotides: TGTGCCAGCAGGGGACAGGGTCGATATCCGGGGGAGACCCAGTACTTC. It codes for CASRGQGRYPGETQYF.

The rearrangement joins TRBV18 to TRBJ2-2, with D maybe TRBD2 (5 bases). V shed 4 bases and J shed 6 bases, with 18 bases lying between them. CDR1 and CDR2 (germline): KGHSH, LQKENI. This CDR3 region has 16 residues. The CDR3 protein is CASSLWSRGGPGELFF. CDR3 sequence (DNA): TGTGCCAGCTCACTCTGGTCCCGAGGAGGACCCGGGGAGCTGTTTTTT.

The chain uses TRBV9 and TRBJ1-5, with D tentatively TRBD1 (5 bases). The CDR3 has 15 amino acids. CDR1 SGDLS and CDR2 YYNGEE come from the germline V gene. Between the trimmed V and J ends, which lost 0 bases and 1 base, there was a span of 8 bases. CDR3 DNA: TGTGCCAGCAGCGTAGGGGGCGAGAGCAATCAGCCCCAGCATTTT. It translates to CASSVGGESNQPQHF.

V is TRBV19 and J is TRBJ1-4; no definite D call. Between the trimmed V and J ends, which lost 5 bases and 5 bases, there was a span of 15 bases. From germline, CDR1 is LNHDA and CDR2 SQIVND (reference sequence). This CDR3 spans 15 amino acids. CDR3 in DNA: TGTGCCAGTAGTGATAACCGGGAGCTAAATGAAAAACTGTTTTTT. Translation: CASSDNRELNEKLFF.

In its sample, this clone was seen once. The chain couples TRBV14 to TRBJ1-4; D is undetermined. This CDR3 contains 15 residues. Trimming shortened V by 2 bases and J by 3 bases, and 10 bases separated the two germline ends. The germline CDR1 and CDR2 sequences are SGHDN and FVKESK. The CDR3: CASSQWGEANEKLFF. The CDR3, as DNA: TGTGCCAGCAGCCAATGGGGAGAGGCTAATGAAAAACTGTTTTTT.

The CDR3 coding sequence is TGCGCCAGCATCCGGTTTAGCGGGGGGCATACGCAGTATTTT. Its translation: CASIRFSGGHTQYF. The rearrangement uses TRBV5-1 and TRBJ2-3; TRBD2 agrees at 10 bases. The germline V gene has CDR1 SGHRS and CDR2 YFSETQ. Trimming at V came to 6 bases and at J to 7 bases, leaving 8 bases not matched to a gene. This CDR3 comprises 14 residues.

The rearrangement links TRBV7-9 to TRBJ1-2; D is perhaps TRBD1 (5 bases). The V gene's germline CDR1 is SEHNR and CDR2 FQNEAQ (reference sequence). This CDR3 is built from 13 residues. V lost 5 bases, J lost 4 bases, and 11 bases lay in between. This CDR3 reads CASSQQETYGYTF. DNA for the CDR3: TGTGCCAGCAGCCAACAGGAGACCTATGGCTACACCTTC.

This chain joins TRBV30 and TRBJ2-1; 11 bases are a match to TRBD2. From germline, CDR1 is GTSNPN and CDR2 SVGIG (reference sequence). This CDR3 is built from 15 residues. Germline trimming cut 4 bases from V and 8 bases from J; bases unmatched to any gene: 10. CDR3 residues: CAWNLAGGPLDEQFF. CDR3 nucleotide sequence: TGTGCCTGGAACTTAGCGGGAGGGCCCTTGGATGAGCAGTTCTTC.

The J gene is TRBJ2-2, the V gene TRBV6-4; D gene unclear. CDR3 length equals 13 residues. Trimming cost V 4 bases and J 3 bases, with 6 bases left between them. CDR1 is MRHNA, CDR2 SNTAGT, per germline. CDR3 in amino acids: CASSVTHTGELFF. CDR3 DNA sequence: TGTGCCAGCAGTGTAACTCACACCGGGGAGCTGTTTTTT.

V is TRBV5-1 and J is TRBJ2-5; 8 bases map to TRBD2. V trimming: 5 bases; J trimming: 5 bases; junction bases outside the gene matches: 11. The CDR3 spans 15 residues. The germline CDR1 and CDR2 sequences are SGHRS and YFSETQ. This chain's CDR3 is CASSIGGARGETQYF. CDR3 sequence (DNA): TGCGCCAGCAGTATCGGGGGGGCACGGGGCGAGACCCAGTACTTC.

The chain uses TRBV11-2 and TRBJ2-6, with D unresolved. CDR3 length equals 16 residues. Trimming left V 5 bases short and J 0 bases short, with 11 bases between. CDR1 is SGHAT, CDR2 FQNNGV, per germline. The CDR3 reads CASSQEPYSGANVLTF. The DNA for the CDR3 is TGTGCCAGCAGCCAGGAACCATACTCTGGGGCCAACGTCCTGACTTTC. The complete variable domain, with remaining parts taken from reference TRBV11-2 and TRBJ2-6, reads EAGVAQSPRYKIIEKRQSVAFWCNPISGHATLYWYQQILGQGPKLLIQFQNNGVVDDSQLPKDRFSAERLKGVDSTLKIQPAKLEDSAVYLCASSQEPYSGANVLTFGAGSRLTVL.

The CDR3 sequence is CASSLGTGGDTQYF. The CDR3 region has the DNA TGTGCCAGCAGCTTAGGGACAGGGGGAGATACGCAGTATTTT. The J gene is TRBJ2-3, the V gene TRBV11-2; TRBD1 matches 10 bases. Germline V CDR1 and CDR2: SGHAT, FQNNGV. The CDR3 is made up of 14 amino acids. The J segment lost 5 bases and the V segment lost 1 base, leaving 0 bases of the junction unmatched. Full variable domain (remainder filled in from reference TRBV11-2 and TRBJ2-3): EAGVAQSPRYKIIEKRQSVAFWCNPISGHATLYWYQQILGQGPKLLIQFQNNGVVDDSQLPKDRFSAERLKGVDSTLKIQPAKLEDSAVYLCASSLGTGGDTQYFGPGTRLTVL.

This CDR3 is CASSDSRTPGGYTF. The DNA of the CDR3 is TGTGCCAGCAGTGACTCGAGGACTCCGGGTGGCTACACCTTC. The chain couples TRBV6-4 to TRBJ1-2; D unclear. Looked up from germline, CDR1 is MRHNA and CDR2 is SNTAGT. Trimming left V 0 bases short and J 7 bases short, with 12 bases between. This CDR3 has 14 amino acids.

The chain has TRBV5-1 and TRBJ2-1, with 10 bases aligning to TRBD2. Per germline, CDR1 SGHRS and CDR2 YFSETQ. V lost 3 bases to trimming and J lost 1 base; unmatched junction nucleotides: 7. The length of the CDR3 is 17 residues. The DNA of the CDR3 is TGCGCCAGCAGCTATACTAGCGGGACGAGGTCCTACAATGAGCAGTTCTTC. It codes for CASSYTSGTRSYNEQFF.

This chain connects TRBV12-3 or TRBV12-4 to TRBJ1-1; D ambiguous. Trimming left V 8 bases short and J 0 bases short, with 10 bases between. This CDR3 is built from 13 residues. The CDR3 reads CASSPAVNTEAFF. In DNA form, the CDR3 reads TGTGCCAGCTCCCCCGCGGTGAACACTGAAGCTTTCTTT.

The genes are TRBV6-5 and TRBJ1-6, with D perhaps matching TRBD1 (5 bases). The CDR3 contains 14 residues. V was shortened by 8 bases and J by 4 bases, with 12 bases between the two germline ends. The germline CDR1 and CDR2 sequences are MNHEY and SVGAGI. The CDR3 DNA is TGTGCCAGCGGGTCCGGGGGGTATAATTCACCCCTCCACTTT. It encodes CASGSGGYNSPLHF.

V is TRBV2 and J is TRBJ2-1; weak D call: TRBD2 (6 bases). V was shortened by 6 bases and J by 4 bases, with 13 bases between the two germline ends. Germline CDR1 and CDR2: SNHLY and FYNNEI. This CDR3 comprises 14 residues. The CDR3, as DNA: TGTGCCAGCAGGTTGAGGAGCGGGTACAATGAGCAGTTCTTC. Protein product: CASRLRSGYNEQFF.

The J gene is TRBJ2-2, the V gene TRBV29-1; 12 bases map to TRBD1. This CDR3 is 13 amino acids long. CDR1 and CDR2 from the germline V gene are SQVTM and ANQGSEA. The V gene end was trimmed by 7 bases and the J gene end by 6 bases; junction bases not matched to a gene: 3. The CDR3 nucleotides are TGCAGCGCTGGGGACAGGGGGCCCGGGGAGCTGTTTTTT. Its protein product is CSAGDRGPGELFF.

V usage is TRBV7-9 and J usage is TRBJ2-7; 7 bases are shared with TRBD1. Trimming cost V 4 bases and J 3 bases; bases outside gene matches: 6. CDR1 SEHNR and CDR2 FQNEAQ come from the germline V gene (reference sequence). CDR3 length equals 14 residues. DNA for the CDR3: TGTGCCAGCAGCTCTCCGGGACAGAGCTACGAGCAGTACTTC. It translates to CASSSPGQSYEQYF.

This sequence joins TRBV19 and TRBJ1-4; D might be TRBD1 (6 bases). V lost 7 bases and J 7 bases, leaving 22 bases between the germline ends. CDR3 size: 16 residues. CDR1 LNHDA and CDR2 SQIVND come from the germline V gene (reference sequence). The CDR3 spells CASTPQRTALGEKLFF. Written as DNA, the CDR3 is TGTGCCAGTACCCCCCAACGGACAGCCTTAGGTGAAAAACTGTTTTTT.